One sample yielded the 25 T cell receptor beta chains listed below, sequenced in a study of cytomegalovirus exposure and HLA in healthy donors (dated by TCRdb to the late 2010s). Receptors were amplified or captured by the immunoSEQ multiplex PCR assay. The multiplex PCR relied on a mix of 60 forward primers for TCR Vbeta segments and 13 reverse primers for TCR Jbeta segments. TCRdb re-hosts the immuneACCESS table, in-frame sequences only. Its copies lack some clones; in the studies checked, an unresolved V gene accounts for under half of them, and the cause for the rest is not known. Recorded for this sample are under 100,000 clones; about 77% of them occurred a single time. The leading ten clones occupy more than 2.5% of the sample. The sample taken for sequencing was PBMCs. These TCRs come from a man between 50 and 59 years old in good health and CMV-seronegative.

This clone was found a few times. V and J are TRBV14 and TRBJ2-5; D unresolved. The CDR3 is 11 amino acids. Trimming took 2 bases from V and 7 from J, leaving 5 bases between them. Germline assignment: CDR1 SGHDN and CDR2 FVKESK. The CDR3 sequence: CASSQYGTQYF. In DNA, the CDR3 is TGTGCCAGCAGCCAATACGGGACCCAGTACTTC.

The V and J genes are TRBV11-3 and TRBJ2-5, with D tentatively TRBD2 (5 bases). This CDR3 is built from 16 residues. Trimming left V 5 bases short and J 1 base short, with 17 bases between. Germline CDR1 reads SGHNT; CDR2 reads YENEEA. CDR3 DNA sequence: TGTGCCAGCAGCGGGAACGGGGTAGCGAGCCAAGAGACCCAGTACTTC. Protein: CASSGNGVASQETQYF.

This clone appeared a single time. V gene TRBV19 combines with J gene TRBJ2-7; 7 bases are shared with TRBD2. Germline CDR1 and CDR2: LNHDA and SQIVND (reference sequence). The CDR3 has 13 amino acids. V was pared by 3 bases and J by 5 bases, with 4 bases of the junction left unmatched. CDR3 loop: CASSIGRGDEQYF. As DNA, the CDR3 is TGTGCCAGTAGTATTGGCCGGGGGGACGAGCAGTACTTC.

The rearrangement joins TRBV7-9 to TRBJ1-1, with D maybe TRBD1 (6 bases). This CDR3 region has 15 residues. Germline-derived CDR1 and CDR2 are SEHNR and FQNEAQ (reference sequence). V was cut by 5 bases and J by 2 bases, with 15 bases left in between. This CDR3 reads CASSTYTGTNTEAFF. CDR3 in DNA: TGTGCCAGCAGCACCTATACCGGGACAAACACTGAAGCTTTCTTT.

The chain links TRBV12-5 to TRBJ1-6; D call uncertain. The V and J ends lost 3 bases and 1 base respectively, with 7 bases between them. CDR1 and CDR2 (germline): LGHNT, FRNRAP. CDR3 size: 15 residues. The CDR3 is CASGFRGSYNSPLHF. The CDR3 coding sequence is TGTGCTAGTGGTTTCCGGGGATCCTATAATTCACCCCTCCACTTT.

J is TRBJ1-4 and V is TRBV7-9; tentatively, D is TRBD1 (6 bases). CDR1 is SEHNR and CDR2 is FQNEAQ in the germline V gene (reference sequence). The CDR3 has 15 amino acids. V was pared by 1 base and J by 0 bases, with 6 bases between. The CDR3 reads CASSLGTATNEKLFF. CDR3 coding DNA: TGTGCCAGCAGCTTAGGGACAGCAACTAATGAAAAACTGTTTTTT.

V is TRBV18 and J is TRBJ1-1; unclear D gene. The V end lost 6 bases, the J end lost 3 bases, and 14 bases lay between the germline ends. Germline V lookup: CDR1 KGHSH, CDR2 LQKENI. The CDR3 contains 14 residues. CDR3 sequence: CASSTGWYYTEAFF. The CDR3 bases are TGTGCCAGCTCCACGGGATGGTATTACACTGAAGCTTTCTTT.

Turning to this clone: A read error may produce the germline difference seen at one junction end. CDR3 residues: CASSTGTGFFF. In DNA, the CDR3 is TGCGCCAGCAGCACCGGGACAGGATTTTTCTTC. The rearrangement uses TRBV5-1 and TRBJ2-7; 8 bases agree with TRBD1. Germline-derived CDR1 and CDR2 are SGHRS and YFSETQ. This CDR3 comprises 11 residues. Complete variable domain (other parts from reference TRBV5-1 and TRBJ2-7): KAGVTQTPRYLIKTRGQQVTLSCSPISGHRSVSWYQQTPGQGLQFLFEYFSETQRNKGNFPGRFSGRQFSNSRSEMNVSTLELGDSALYLCASSTGTGFFFGPGTRLTVT.

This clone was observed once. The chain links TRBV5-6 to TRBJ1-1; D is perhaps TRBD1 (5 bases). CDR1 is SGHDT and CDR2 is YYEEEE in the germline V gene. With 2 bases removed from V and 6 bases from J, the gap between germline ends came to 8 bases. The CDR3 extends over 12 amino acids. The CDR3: CASSLSRAEAFF. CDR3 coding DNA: TGTGCCAGCAGCTTAAGCAGGGCTGAAGCTTTCTTT.

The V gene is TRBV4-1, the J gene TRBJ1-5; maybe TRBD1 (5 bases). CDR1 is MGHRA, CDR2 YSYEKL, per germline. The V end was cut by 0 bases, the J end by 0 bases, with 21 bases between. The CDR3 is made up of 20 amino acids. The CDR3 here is CASSQDRVEGRIGSNQPQHF. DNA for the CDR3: TGCGCCAGCAGCCAAGATAGGGTAGAGGGGAGGATCGGTAGCAATCAGCCCCAGCATTTT.

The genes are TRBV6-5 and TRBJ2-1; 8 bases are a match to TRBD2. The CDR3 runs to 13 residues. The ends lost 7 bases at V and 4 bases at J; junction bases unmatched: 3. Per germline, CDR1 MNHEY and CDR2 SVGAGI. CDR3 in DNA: TGTGCCAGCACCTTAGCGGGGTACAATGAGCAGTTCTTC. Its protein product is CASTLAGYNEQFF.

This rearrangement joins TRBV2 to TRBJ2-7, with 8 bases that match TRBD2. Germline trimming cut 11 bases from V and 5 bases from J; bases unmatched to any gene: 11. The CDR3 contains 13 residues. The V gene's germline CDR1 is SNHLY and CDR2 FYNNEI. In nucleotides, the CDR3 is TGTGCCGCGGGGGGTGGGGCATTGAACGAGCAGTACTTC. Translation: CAAGGGALNEQYF.

The CDR3 DNA follows: TGCAGCGTCCATCGACAGCCACAGGACACAGATACGCAGTATTTT. Translating it yields CSVHRQPQDTDTQYF. The chain is built from TRBV29-1 and TRBJ2-3, with D tentatively TRBD1 (5 bases). The germline V and J ends were trimmed by 6 bases and 2 bases, with 18 bases remaining between them. The CDR3 spans 15 residues. CDR1 is SQVTM, CDR2 ANQGSEA, per germline.

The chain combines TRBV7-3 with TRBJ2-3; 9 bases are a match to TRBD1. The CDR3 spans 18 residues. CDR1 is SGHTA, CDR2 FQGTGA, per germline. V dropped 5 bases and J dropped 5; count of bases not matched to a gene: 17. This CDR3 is CASSVSGPDRGGRDTQYF. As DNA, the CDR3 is TGTGCCAGCAGCGTGAGCGGTCCTGACAGGGGGGGGAGAGATACGCAGTATTTT.

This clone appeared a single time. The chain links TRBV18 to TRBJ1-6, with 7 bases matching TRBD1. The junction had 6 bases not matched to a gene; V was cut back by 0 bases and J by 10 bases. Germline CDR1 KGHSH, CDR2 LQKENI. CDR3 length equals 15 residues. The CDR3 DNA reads TGTGCCAGCTCACCACCCGACAGGGCCGGGTCACCCCTCCACTTT. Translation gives CASSPPDRAGSPLHF.

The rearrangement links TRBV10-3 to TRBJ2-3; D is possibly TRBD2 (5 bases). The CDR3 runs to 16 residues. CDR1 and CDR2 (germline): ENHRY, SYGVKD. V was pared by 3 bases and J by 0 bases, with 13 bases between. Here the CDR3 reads CAISDAAGLSTDTQYF. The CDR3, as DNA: TGTGCCATCAGTGACGCGGCTGGACTTAGCACAGATACGCAGTATTTT.

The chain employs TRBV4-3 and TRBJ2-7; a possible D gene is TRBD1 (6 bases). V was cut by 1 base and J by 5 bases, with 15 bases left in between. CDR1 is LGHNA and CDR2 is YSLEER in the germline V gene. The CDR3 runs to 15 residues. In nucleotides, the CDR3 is TGCGCCAGCAGCCAAGGGTTTGCAGGGGTGAACGAGCAGTACTTC. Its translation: CASSQGFAGVNEQYF.

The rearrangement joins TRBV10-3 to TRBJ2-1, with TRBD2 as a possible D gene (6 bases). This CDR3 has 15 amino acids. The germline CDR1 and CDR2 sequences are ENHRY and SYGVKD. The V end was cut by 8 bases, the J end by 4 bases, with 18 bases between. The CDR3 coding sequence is TGTGCCATCCGAAGGGCGGGGTCCCGTTACAATGAGCAGTTCTTC. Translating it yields CAIRRAGSRYNEQFF.

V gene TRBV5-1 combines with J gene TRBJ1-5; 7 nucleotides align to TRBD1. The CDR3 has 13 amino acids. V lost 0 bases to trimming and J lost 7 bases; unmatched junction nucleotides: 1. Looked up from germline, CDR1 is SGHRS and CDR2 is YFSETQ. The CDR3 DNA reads TGCGCCAGCAGCTTGGGGGACAGACAGCCCCAGCATTTT. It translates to CASSLGDRQPQHF.

The CDR3 DNA reads TGTGCCAGCAGTGATGAGGCGGGGTTTAGCAATCAGCCCCAGCATTTT. This sequence encodes CASSDEAGFSNQPQHF. V gene TRBV2 combines with J gene TRBJ1-5; no reliable D call. Germline V gene data show CDR1 as SNHLY and CDR2 as FYNNEI. V gave up 3 bases and J gave up 0 bases, with 12 bases separating them. This CDR3 is 16 amino acids long.

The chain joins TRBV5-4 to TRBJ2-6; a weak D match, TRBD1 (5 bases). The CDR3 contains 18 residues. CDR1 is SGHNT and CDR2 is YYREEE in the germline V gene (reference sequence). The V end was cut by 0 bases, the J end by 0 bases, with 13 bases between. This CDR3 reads CASSLAGSLSSGANVLTF. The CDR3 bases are TGTGCCAGCAGCTTGGCAGGGTCCCTAAGCTCTGGGGCCAACGTCCTGACTTTC.

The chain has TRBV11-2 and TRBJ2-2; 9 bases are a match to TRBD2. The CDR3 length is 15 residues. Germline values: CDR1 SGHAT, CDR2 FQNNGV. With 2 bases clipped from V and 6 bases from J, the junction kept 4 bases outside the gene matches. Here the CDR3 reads CASSLFERGAGELFF. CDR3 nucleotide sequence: TGTGCCAGCAGCTTATTTGAGCGGGGGGCCGGGGAGCTGTTTTTT.

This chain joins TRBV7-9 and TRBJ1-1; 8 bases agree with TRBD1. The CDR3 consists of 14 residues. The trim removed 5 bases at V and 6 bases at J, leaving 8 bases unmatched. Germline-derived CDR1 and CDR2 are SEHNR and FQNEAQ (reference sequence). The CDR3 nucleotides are TGTGCCAGCAGCCCGACAGGGGAACGGTCTGAAGCTTTCTTT. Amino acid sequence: CASSPTGERSEAFF.

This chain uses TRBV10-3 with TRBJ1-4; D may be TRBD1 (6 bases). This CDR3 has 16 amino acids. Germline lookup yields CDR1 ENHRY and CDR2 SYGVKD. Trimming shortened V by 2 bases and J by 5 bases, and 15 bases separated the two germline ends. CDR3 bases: TGTGCCATCAGTGAGAGTGTTGTGGACAGAAATGAAAAACTGTTTTTT. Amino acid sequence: CAISESVVDRNEKLFF.

The CDR3 coding sequence is TGCAGCGTGCCGGGGACAGGCGTGTCTGGGGGCTACACCTTC. Residues: CSVPGTGVSGGYTF. The chain combines TRBV29-1 with TRBJ1-2, with 8 bases fitting TRBD1. The CDR3 is 14 amino acids. CDR1 and CDR2 from the germline V gene are SQVTM and ANQGSEA. V lost 6 bases to trimming and J lost 8 bases; unmatched junction nucleotides: 14.